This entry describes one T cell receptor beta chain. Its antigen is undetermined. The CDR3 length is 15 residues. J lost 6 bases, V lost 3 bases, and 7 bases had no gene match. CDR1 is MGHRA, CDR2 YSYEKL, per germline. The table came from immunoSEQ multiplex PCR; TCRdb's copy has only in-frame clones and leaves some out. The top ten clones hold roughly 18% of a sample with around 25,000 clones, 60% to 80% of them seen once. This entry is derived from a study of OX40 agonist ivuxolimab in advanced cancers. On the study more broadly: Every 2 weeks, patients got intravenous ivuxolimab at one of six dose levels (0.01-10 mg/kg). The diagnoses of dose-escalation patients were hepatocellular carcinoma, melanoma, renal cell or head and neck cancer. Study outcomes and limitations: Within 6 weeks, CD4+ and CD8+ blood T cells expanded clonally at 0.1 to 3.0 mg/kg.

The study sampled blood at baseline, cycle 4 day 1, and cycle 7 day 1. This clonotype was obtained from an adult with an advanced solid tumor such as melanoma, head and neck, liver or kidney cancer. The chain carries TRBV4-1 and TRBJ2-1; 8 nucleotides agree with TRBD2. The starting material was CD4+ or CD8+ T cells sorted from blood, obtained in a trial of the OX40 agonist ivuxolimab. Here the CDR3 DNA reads TGCGCCAGCAGCCACTACACGGGAGGGCCCAATGAGCAGTTCTTC. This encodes CASSHYTGGPNEQFF.